Listed here are 29 T cell receptor beta chains from one sample, sequenced in a study of molecular identifiers for immune sequencing clone quantification. TCRdb re-called the PCR reads with MiXCR, one entry per CDR3 protein. The table includes about 640,000 distinct CDR3 sequences, 20% detected once. Sequenced: naive CD8+ T cells from blood, with Jurkat cell RNA spiked in. The sample's subset: FACS-sorted CD8+CD4-CCR7+CD45RA+ naive T cells. The receptors originated from a human donor in good health. Some libraries in this study had Jurkat cell RNA spiked in.

This clonotype was seen ten or more times. The CDR3 nucleotides read TGTGCCAGCAGCCCGCGCGGTCCCCCTCCAACCTACGAGCAGTACTTC. Residues: CASSPRGPPPTYEQYF. The chain joins TRBV28 to TRBJ2-7; D remains unclear. V was pared by 6 bases and J by 2 bases, with 20 bases between. The germline V gene encodes CDR1 MDHEN and CDR2 SYDVKM. This CDR3 has 16 residues.

This clonotype was observed at least ten times. V is TRBV7-9 and J is TRBJ2-7; 12 nucleotides align to TRBD2. CDR1 SEHNR and CDR2 FQNEAQ come from the germline V gene (reference sequence). Trimming cost V 4 bases and J 6 bases; bases outside gene matches: 13. This CDR3 contains 17 residues. The CDR3 nucleotides read TGTGCCAGCAGCTCTAGCGGGAGGGCCGCCCCGGAGATCGAGCAGTACTTC. This codes for CASSSSGRAAPEIEQYF.

This clonotype appeared a few times. The chain joins TRBV21-1 to TRBJ2-2; the DNA was not used to check the table's D call, TRBD2. TRBV21-1 is a known pseudogene. There are 21 residues in the CDR3. DNA of the CDR3: TGTGCCAGCAGCAAAGGATCTGTACTATTCGTAGCGGGGGTGAACACCGGGGAGCTGTTTTTT. Translation gives CASSKGSVLFVAGVNTGELFF.

Notes on this clonotype: This could be a read error, since a much larger clone is one nucleotide away. The chain links TRBV4-3 to TRBJ2-5; D not resolved. Germline CDR1 LGHNA, CDR2 YSLEER. The CDR3 has 16 amino acids. CDR3 in DNA: TGCGCCAGCAGCCAAGATAGCTCCGCCGCCCTGGAGACCCAGTGCTTC. The encoded protein is CASSQDSSAALETQCF.

This clonotype has only a few counts. The chain combines TRBV6-2 or TRBV6-3 with TRBJ2-3; TRBD1 aligns across 10 bases. The V gene end was trimmed by 6 bases and the J gene end by 1 base; junction bases not matched to a gene: 4. This CDR3 contains 15 residues. Germline loops: CDR1 MNHEY, CDR2 SVGEGT. CDR3 bases: TGTGCCAGCAGCATGACAGGGGGCCGCACAGATACGCAGTATTTT. Translating gives CASSMTGGRTDTQYF.

This clonotype was picked up many times. The J gene is TRBJ1-1, the V gene TRBV11-2, with unresolved D. Germline CDR1 SGHAT, CDR2 FQNNGV. The CDR3 is 12 residues long. Trimming left V 0 bases short and J 3 bases short, with 2 bases between. DNA for the CDR3: TGTGCCAGCAGCTTAGATCACACTGAAGCTTTCTTT. This translates into CASSLDHTEAFF.

This chain links TRBV6-2 or TRBV6-3 with TRBJ2-7; D is unclear. Trimming pared 2 bases from V and 3 bases from J, leaving 8 bases between. This CDR3 spans 13 amino acids. The germline V gene has CDR1 MNHEY and CDR2 SVGEGT. The CDR3 spells CASSYVTYYEQYF. For the CDR3, the DNA is TGTGCCAGCAGTTACGTGACATACTACGAGCAGTACTTC.

This clonotype has a count of ten or more. The V and J genes are TRBV29-1 and TRBJ2-1; D is unresolved. The ends were cut back, 8 bases at V and 3 bases at J, with 20 bases in the middle. Looked up from germline, CDR1 is SQVTM and CDR2 is ANQGSEA. The CDR3 loop spans 15 amino acids. Written as DNA, the CDR3 is TGCAGCTTCCTGACGCGGTCCCAAAGCTACAATGAGCAGTTCTTC. This encodes CSFLTRSQSYNEQFF.

Comment on this clonotype: This may be a read error: a much more frequent sequence differs by one nucleotide. No conserved phenylalanine or tryptophan is present at the end of the CDR3, so a read error is the likely explanation. This sequence joins TRBV9 and TRBJ2-3, with TRBD1 matching 7 bases. Germline trimming cut 4 bases from V and 11 bases from J; bases unmatched to any gene: 13. CDR1 is SGDLS and CDR2 is YYNGEE in the germline V gene. This CDR3 spans 14 amino acids. CDR3 sequence (DNA): TGTGCCAGCAGCTACGGGGACAGCCCTCTTGGGCAGTATTGT. Amino acid sequence: CASSYGDSPLGQYC.

This clonotype has at least ten counts. The chain joins TRBV5-1 to TRBJ1-1; D remains ambiguous. This CDR3 is built from 13 residues. V dropped 4 bases and J dropped 10 bases, with 17 bases sitting between them. Germline V CDR1 and CDR2: SGHRS, YFSETQ. The CDR3 loop is CASSDPHGAGAFF. CDR3 bases: TGCGCCAGCAGCGATCCCCACGGAGCCGGAGCTTTCTTT.

This clonotype has a handful of counts. The chain couples TRBV19 to TRBJ2-2; D might be TRBD2 (6 bases). Looked up from germline, CDR1 is LNHDA and CDR2 is SQIVND (reference sequence). Between the trimmed V and J ends, which lost 3 bases and 3 bases, there was a span of 11 bases. This CDR3 is 15 amino acids long. The CDR3 DNA reads TGTGCCAGTAGTATGGGGACTGTCCACACCGGGGAGCTGTTTTTT. This codes for CASSMGTVHTGELFF.

Comments on this clonotype: This may stem from a read error, because a much larger clone lies one nucleotide away. The chain joins TRBV12-3 or TRBV12-4 to TRBJ2-3; 13 bases line up with TRBD2. V trimming: 3 bases; J trimming: 9 bases; junction bases outside the gene matches: 12. The CDR3 runs 17 residues. The DNA of the CDR3 is TGTGCCAGCAGTTTGGGAGCCGGGACTAGCGGGGACGTAACGCAGTATTTT. It translates to CASSLGAGTSGDVTQYF.

This clonotype was observed at least ten times. V is TRBV4-1 and J is TRBJ2-4; TRBD2 aligns across 7 bases. Germline CDR1 MGHRA, CDR2 YSYEKL. This CDR3 comprises 16 residues. Unmatched junction bases numbered 9, after V lost 0 bases and J lost 7 bases. CDR3 loop: CASSQEAGRDYNIQYF. CDR3 DNA sequence: TGCGCCAGCAGCCAAGAGGCAGGGAGGGATTATAACATTCAGTACTTC.

This clonotype was counted a few times. This clone may be a read error of a much larger clone one base away. This chain joins TRBV5-1 and TRBJ2-3; TRBD1 matches at 9 bases. The germline V gene encodes CDR1 SGHRS and CDR2 YFSETQ. The CDR3 runs 15 residues. In nucleotides, the CDR3 is TGCGCCGGCAGCTCCCGGGACAGGGGCACAGATACGCAGTATTTT. Translation gives CAGSSRDRGTDTQYF.

In regard to this clonotype: A much larger clone sits a single nucleotide away, making a read error possible. This likely comes from a read error, as the CDR3 has no conserved phenylalanine or tryptophan at its end. The genes are TRBV5-6 and TRBJ2-5; 9 bases are a match to TRBD2. V shed 1 base, J shed 4 bases, and the junction held 5 bases outside the gene matches. The germline V gene has CDR1 SGHDT and CDR2 YYEEEE. CDR3 size: 15 residues. The CDR3 nucleotides are TGTGCCAGCAGCTTGTTAGCGGGAGCTGGAGAGACCCAGTACCTC. Protein sequence: CASSLLAGAGETQYL.

This clonotype was seen many times. The chain recombines TRBV5-1 with TRBJ1-1; D is perhaps TRBD1 (5 bases). V was trimmed by 4 bases and J by 0 bases, leaving 13 bases between them. CDR3 length: 15 amino acids. The V gene's germline CDR1 is SGHRS and CDR2 YFSETQ. The CDR3 sequence: CASSTMTDMNTEAFF. The CDR3 nucleotides are TGCGCCAGCAGCACAATGACAGATATGAACACTGAAGCTTTCTTT.

To note about this clonotype: A read error is possible here, since a much larger clone lies one base away. The chain carries TRBV6-5 and TRBJ1-4; a weak D match, TRBD1 (5 bases). This CDR3 has 16 residues. Germline V gene data show CDR1 as MNHEY and CDR2 as SVGAGI. The CDR3 nucleotides are TGTGCCAGCAGTTACTCCCCCAGGGTCGATATTGAAAAACTGCTTTTT. This sequence encodes CASSYSPRVDIEKLLF.

There are a few counts of this clonotype. The rearrangement joins TRBV27 to TRBJ2-3, with 16 bases that match TRBD2. The CDR3 spans 20 residues. J was trimmed by 4 bases and V by 4 bases; bases with no gene match: 14. Germline CDR1 is MNHEY and CDR2 is SMNVEV (reference sequence). In nucleotides, the CDR3 is TGTGCCAGCAGTTCCTACCCGCCGGGACTAGCGGGAGGGCCCCCAGATACGCAGTATTTT. It codes for CASSSYPPGLAGGPPDTQYF.

This clonotype was counted ten times or more. J is TRBJ2-7 and V is TRBV4-1; tentative D call: TRBD2 (6 bases). The ends were cut back, 1 base at V and 2 bases at J, with 12 bases in the middle. The CDR3 extends over 15 amino acids. Per the germline V gene, CDR1 is MGHRA and CDR2 is YSYEKL. As DNA, the CDR3 is TGCGCCAGCAGCCAAGGGCGGGGAGATCCCTACGAGCAGTACTTC. Residues: CASSQGRGDPYEQYF.

In its sample, this clonotype was seen many times. The rearrangement uses TRBV13 and TRBJ2-3, with a weak D call TRBD1 (5 bases). Germline V gene data show CDR1 as PRHDT and CDR2 as FYEKMQ (reference sequence). V gave up 4 bases and J gave up 8 bases, with 22 bases separating them. The CDR3 length is 16 residues. The CDR3 here is CASSSGYQQQSLTQYF. The CDR3 region has the DNA TGTGCCAGCAGCTCAGGGTATCAGCAACAGTCTCTTACGCAGTATTTT.

The rearrangement links TRBV21-1 to TRBJ1-4. TRBV21-1 is designated a pseudogene. The CDR3 spans 18 residues. Here the CDR3 reads CASSNVIVRGLVDEKLFF. The CDR3 nucleotides read TGTGCCAGCAGCAATGTAATCGTTCGGGGCCTAGTAGATGAAAAACTGTTTTTT.

In its sample, this clonotype was seen many times. The chain joins TRBV11-2 to TRBJ2-3; 9 nucleotides agree with TRBD2. The CDR3 totals 18 residues. Trimming cost V 1 base and J 4 bases; bases outside gene matches: 12. In germline, CDR1 is SGHAT, CDR2 FQNNGV. The CDR3 sequence: CASSLVPLGREGADTQYF. The CDR3 DNA is TGTGCCAGCAGCTTAGTACCCCTAGGGCGGGAGGGTGCAGATACGCAGTATTTT.

With regard to this clonotype: The junction shows a germline mismatch at one end, possibly a read error. This chain links TRBV30 with TRBJ1-1; D is unresolved. CDR1 and CDR2 (germline): GTSNPN, SVGIG (reference sequence). The CDR3 sequence is 11 residues long. Here the CDR3 reads CAWSLDTGAFF. The CDR3 region has the DNA TGTGCCTGGAGTTTAGACACTGGAGCTTTCTTT.

This clonotype was found many times. This chain connects TRBV4-3 to TRBJ2-7; D remains unclear. This CDR3 is built from 15 residues. V was cut by 2 bases and J by 4 bases, with 15 bases left in between. Germline V gives CDR1 LGHNA, CDR2 YSLEER. The CDR3 here is CASSQTASFKYEQYF. CDR3 coding DNA: TGCGCCAGCAGCCAAACGGCATCTTTTAAGTACGAGCAGTACTTC.

This clonotype occurred many times. The V gene is TRBV25-1, the J gene TRBJ2-7, with D possibly being TRBD1 (6 bases). The CDR3 loop spans 14 amino acids. The germline gives CDR1 MGHDK, CDR2 SYGVNS. Deletions cut 0 bases from V and 2 bases from J, with 8 bases between. The CDR3 sequence is CASSEYPGAYEQYF. In DNA form, the CDR3 reads TGTGCCAGCAGTGAATATCCAGGGGCCTACGAGCAGTACTTC.

This clonotype was recorded only once. This clone may be a read error of a much larger clone one base away. The chain carries TRBV25-1 and TRBJ1-2; maybe TRBD1 (5 bases). CDR1 and CDR2 (germline): MGHDK, SYGVNS. The CDR3 contains 15 residues. For the CDR3, the DNA is TGTGCCAACAGTGACAGAGTTACAGACAGCTATGGCTACACCTTC. This codes for CANSDRVTDSYGYTF.

This clonotype was counted at least ten times. The genes are TRBV12-3 or TRBV12-4 and TRBJ1-6; 8 bases match TRBD1. With V trimmed by 0 bases and J by 9 bases, 10 bases remained unmatched. The CDR3 extends over 17 amino acids. The CDR3 sequence: CASSLAPDRDHPSPLHF. For the CDR3, the DNA is TGTGCCAGCAGTTTAGCCCCGGACAGGGATCATCCTTCACCCCTCCACTTT.

Regarding this clonotype: Just one base apart from a much larger clone, this may be a read error. This chain uses TRBV12-3 or TRBV12-4 with TRBJ2-2; weak D call: TRBD2 (5 bases). The CDR3 is 13 amino acids. Here the CDR3 reads CASWEKNTGELLF. The CDR3 DNA follows: TGTGCCAGCTGGGAGAAGAACACCGGGGAGCTGCTTTTT.

About this clonotype: This sequence may be a read error, since a much larger clone differs from it by one base. This chain uses TRBV2 with TRBJ1-5; 9 positions agree with TRBD1. The V and J ends lost 4 bases and 7 bases, in that order; junction bases with no gene match: 8. The germline V gene has CDR1 SNHLY and CDR2 FYNNEI. The CDR3 is made up of 15 amino acids. CDR3 sequence: CASSVGQGSRQPQHF. CDR3 DNA sequence: TGTGCCAGCAGTGTGGGACAGGGTTCACGGCAGCCCCAGCATTTT.